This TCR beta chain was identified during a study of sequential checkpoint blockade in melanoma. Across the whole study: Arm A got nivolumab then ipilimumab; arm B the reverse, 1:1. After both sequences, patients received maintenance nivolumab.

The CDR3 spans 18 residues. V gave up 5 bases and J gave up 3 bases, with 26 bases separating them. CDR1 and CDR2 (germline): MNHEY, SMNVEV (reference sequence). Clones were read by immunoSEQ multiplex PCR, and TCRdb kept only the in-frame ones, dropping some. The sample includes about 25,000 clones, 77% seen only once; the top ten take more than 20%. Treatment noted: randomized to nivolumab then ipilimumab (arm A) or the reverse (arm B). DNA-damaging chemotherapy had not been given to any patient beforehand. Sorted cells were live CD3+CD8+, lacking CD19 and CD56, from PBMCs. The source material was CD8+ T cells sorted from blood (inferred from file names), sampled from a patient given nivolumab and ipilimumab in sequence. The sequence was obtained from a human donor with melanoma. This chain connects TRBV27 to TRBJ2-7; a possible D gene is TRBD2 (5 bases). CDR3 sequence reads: CASSLRGPGLFAHYEQYF. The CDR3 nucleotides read TGTGCCAGCAGTCTCCGGGGTCCGGGCCTTTTCGCCCACTACGAGCAGTACTTC.